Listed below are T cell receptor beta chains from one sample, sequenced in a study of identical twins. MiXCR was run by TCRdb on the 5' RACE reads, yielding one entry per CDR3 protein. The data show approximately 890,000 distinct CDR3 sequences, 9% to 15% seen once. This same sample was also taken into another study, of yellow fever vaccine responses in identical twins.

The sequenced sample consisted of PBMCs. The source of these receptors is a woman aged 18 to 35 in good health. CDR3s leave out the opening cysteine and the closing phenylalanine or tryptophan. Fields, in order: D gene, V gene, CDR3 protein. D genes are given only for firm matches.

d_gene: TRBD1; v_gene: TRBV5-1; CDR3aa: ASSPTQTGVNTEAF
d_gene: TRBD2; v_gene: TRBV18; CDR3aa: ASSPGLAGGPEQF
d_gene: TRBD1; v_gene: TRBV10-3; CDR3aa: AISGTEYNNEQF
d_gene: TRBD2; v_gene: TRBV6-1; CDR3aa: ASSTGSGGWDTQY
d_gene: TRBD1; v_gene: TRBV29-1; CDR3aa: SYSGGYGYT
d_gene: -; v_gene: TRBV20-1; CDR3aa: SADFNEKLF
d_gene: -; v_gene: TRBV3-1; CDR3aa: ASSQDWAQETQY
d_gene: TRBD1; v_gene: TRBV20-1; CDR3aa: SAIYDRGTDTQY
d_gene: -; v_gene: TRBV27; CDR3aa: ASSLSQGSYGYT
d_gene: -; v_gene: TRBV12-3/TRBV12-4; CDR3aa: ASRWGLGGTDTQY